What follows is one TCR beta chain and its context. Its specificity is unknown. These data are taken from a study of T cell responses to AZD1222 COVID-19 vaccine. Study-wide findings and caveats: Following two doses of AZD1222, Spike-specific TCR breadth and depth rose.

Here immunoSEQ multiplex PCR was the method, and the copy in TCRdb shows in-frame clones only, minus some. The sample carries tens of thousands of clones, around 90% recorded once. The CDR3 sequence is 15 residues long. Per germline, CDR1 SEHNR and CDR2 FQNEAQ (reference sequence). V was cut by 5 bases and J by 0 bases, with 14 bases left in between. The chain employs TRBV7-9 and TRBJ2-7, with D perhaps TRBD1 (6 bases). Here the sequenced sample was peripheral blood, taken on day 0 of AZD1222 vaccination. The source of this sequence is an adult in good health. This CDR3 is CASSPRTALSYEQYF. The CDR3 DNA reads as TGTGCCAGCAGCCCAAGGACAGCCCTCTCCTACGAGCAGTACTTC. Supplemented by reference TRBV7-9 and TRBJ2-7, the full variable domain reads DTGVSQNPRHKITKRGQNVTFRCDPISEHNRLYWYRQTLGQGPEFLTYFQNEAQLEKSRLLSDRFSAERPKGSFSTLEIQRTEQGDSAMYLCASSPRTALSYEQYFGPGTRLTVT.